These 29 T cell receptor beta chains came from one sample sequenced in a study of long-term antiretroviral therapy in people with HIV. Run at survey level, the immunoSEQ assay was version v3.0. Method: immunoSEQ multiplex PCR; TCRdb's copy keeps in-frame clones and lacks some. The sample holds about 24,000 clones, 83% seen once. The input for sequencing was unsorted PBMCs, taken 0.4 years after starting antiretroviral therapy. The source is a middle-aged man with HIV.

This chain uses TRBV6-5 with TRBJ2-4; maybe TRBD2 (5 bases). The CDR3 totals 13 residues. CDR1 MNHEY and CDR2 SVGAGI come from the germline V gene. V was pared by 5 bases and J by 5 bases, with 10 bases between. The CDR3 nucleotides read TGTGCCAGCAGTAAGAGGGCCGAAAACATTCAGTACTTC. This translates into CASSKRAENIQYF.

This chain joins TRBV5-8 and TRBJ2-7; D is possibly TRBD1 (5 bases). The CDR3 extends over 13 amino acids. Per germline, CDR1 SGHTS and CDR2 YDEGEE. The V end lost 2 bases, the J end lost 2 bases, and 8 bases lay between the germline ends. The CDR3 nucleotides read TGTGCCAGCAGCTTATTCAGGGCCTACGAGCAGTACTTC. Translated, it gives CASSLFRAYEQYF.

The rearrangement uses TRBV11-2 and TRBJ2-7; 8 nucleotides agree with TRBD2. V dropped 0 bases and J dropped 5; count of bases not matched to a gene: 12. The germline V gene has CDR1 SGHAT and CDR2 FQNNGV. The CDR3 spans 17 residues. The CDR3 loop is CASSLESGTSKTDEQYF. CDR3 nucleotides: TGTGCCAGCAGCTTAGAGAGCGGGACTAGTAAAACCGACGAGCAGTACTTC.

The genes are TRBV2 and TRBJ2-7; D gene unclear. Germline lookup yields CDR1 SNHLY and CDR2 FYNNEI. The CDR3 extends over 12 amino acids. V was pared by 5 bases and J by 3 bases, with 8 bases between. The CDR3 loop is CASSTRIYEQYF. The CDR3 DNA reads TGTGCCAGCAGTACCCGGATCTACGAGCAGTACTTC.

The V call is TRBV5-5, the J call TRBJ2-7, with D possibly TRBD2 on 6 matching bases. CDR3 length: 16 amino acids. Germline V lookup: CDR1 SGHKS, CDR2 YYEKEE (reference sequence). V lost 3 bases and J 2 bases, leaving 18 bases between the germline ends. The CDR3 DNA follows: TGTGCCAGCAGCTCCCCTTTGGGGGACTTAACCTACGAGCAGTACTTC. As protein: CASSSPLGDLTYEQYF.

The chain joins TRBV7-9 to TRBJ2-1; TRBD2 matches 7 bases. The J segment lost 3 bases and the V segment lost 4 bases, leaving 6 bases of the junction unmatched. In germline, CDR1 is SEHNR, CDR2 FQNEAQ (reference sequence). The CDR3 is 15 residues long. This CDR3 reads CASSSRGGNYNEQFF. The CDR3 bases are TGTGCCAGCAGCTCCCGGGGAGGGAACTACAATGAGCAGTTCTTC.

This clone was seen more than once but under ten times. The chain links TRBV27 to TRBJ1-6; 9 nucleotides match TRBD1. Germline V gives CDR1 MNHEY, CDR2 SMNVEV (reference sequence). Trimming at V came to 0 bases and at J to 9 bases, leaving 9 bases not matched to a gene. The CDR3 has 17 amino acids. The CDR3 DNA sequence: TGTGCCAGCAGTTTATCCATACCGGGACAGGGATTTTCACCCCTCCACTTT. It yields the protein CASSLSIPGQGFSPLHF.

This clone has just a few counts. The chain links TRBV7-2 to TRBJ1-2; D ambiguous. Germline CDR1 reads SGHTA; CDR2 reads FQGNSA. V was trimmed by 0 bases and J by 8 bases, leaving 10 bases between them. The CDR3 runs 13 residues. DNA of the CDR3: TGTGCCAGCAGCTTAGCGAGGGAAGGGGGCTACACCTTC. This gives the protein CASSLAREGGYTF.

CDR3 sequence (DNA): TGTGCCAGCAGGCTCGGGGGCGGGGGAACCTATGGCTACACCTTC. As protein: CASRLGGGGTYGYTF. The chain combines TRBV7-2 with TRBJ1-2, with TRBD1 as a possible D gene (6 bases). The CDR3 runs to 15 residues. The V end lost 6 bases, the J end lost 4 bases, and 18 bases lay between the germline ends. The germline V gene encodes CDR1 SGHTA and CDR2 FQGNSA.

The chain couples TRBV19 to TRBJ2-4; 7 bases match TRBD1. The germline V gene encodes CDR1 LNHDA and CDR2 SQIVND (reference sequence). J gave up 7 bases and V 5 bases, and 2 bases lay outside the gene matches. The CDR3 is made up of 12 amino acids. The CDR3 region is CASSSTGNIQYF. In DNA, the CDR3 is TGTGCCAGTAGTTCGACAGGGAACATTCAGTACTTC. The variable domain in full, completed from reference TRBV19 and TRBJ2-4, reads DGGITQSPKYLFRKEGQNVTLSCEQNLNHDAMYWYRQDPGQGLRLIYYSQIVNDFQKGDIAEGYSVSREKKESFPLTVTSAQKNPTAFYLCASSSTGNIQYFGAGTRLSVL.

V usage is TRBV5-1 and J usage is TRBJ2-1; TRBD1 matches 7 bases. The CDR3 has 13 amino acids. V was clipped by 4 bases and J by 7 bases; unmatched bases: 5. In germline, CDR1 is SGHRS, CDR2 YFSETQ. The CDR3 here is CASSQTGSNEQFF. CDR3 nucleotides: TGCGCCAGCAGCCAGACAGGGTCGAATGAGCAGTTCTTC.

The gene calls are TRBV28 and TRBJ1-6; no clear D gene. Germline values: CDR1 MDHEN, CDR2 SYDVKM. This CDR3 region has 14 residues. The V end was cut by 6 bases, the J end by 7 bases, with 13 bases between. The CDR3 nucleotides are TGTGCCAGCAGAAGCCCTTCCAGGAATTCACCCCTCCACTTT. This gives the protein CASRSPSRNSPLHF.

CDR3 loop: CASSLGRSYEQYF. The CDR3 DNA is TGTGCCAGCAGCTTAGGACGGAGCTACGAGCAGTACTTC. The V and J genes are TRBV7-9 and TRBJ2-7; no clear D gene. The CDR3 runs to 13 residues. V gave up 1 base and J gave up 3 bases, with 7 bases separating them. Germline-derived CDR1 and CDR2 are SEHNR and FQNEAQ (reference sequence).

The chain uses TRBV7-9 and TRBJ2-7, with D hard to call. V was cut by 1 base and J by 1 base, with 11 bases left in between. CDR1 is SEHNR, CDR2 FQNEAQ, per germline (reference sequence). The CDR3 length is 15 residues. CDR3 residues: CASSLGPTISYEQYF. The CDR3, as DNA: TGTGCCAGCAGCTTAGGACCCACCATATCCTACGAGCAGTACTTC.

The chain combines TRBV11-2 with TRBJ2-3; a possible D gene is TRBD2 (5 bases). The CDR3 is 14 amino acids. Germline values: CDR1 SGHAT, CDR2 FQNNGV. The V end lost 5 bases, the J end lost 1 base, and 10 bases lay between the germline ends. CDR3 sequence (DNA): TGTGCCAGCAGCCTCGGACTGGGCACAGATACGCAGTATTTT. Amino acids: CASSLGLGTDTQYF.

The chain is built from TRBV27 and TRBJ2-2; 9 bases agree with TRBD2. Trimming removed 9 bases from V and 2 bases from J; junction bases left unmatched: 10. The CDR3 runs 16 residues. Per the germline V gene, CDR1 is MNHEY and CDR2 is SMNVEV (reference sequence). This CDR3 is CASQKASGENTGELFF. For the CDR3, the DNA is TGTGCCAGTCAAAAGGCTAGCGGGGAAAACACCGGGGAGCTGTTTTTT.

The CDR3 spells CASSVEGTRAYEQYF. DNA of the CDR3: TGTGCCAGCAGCGTAGAAGGGACCAGAGCCTACGAGCAGTACTTC. This chain uses TRBV9 with TRBJ2-7, with D possibly called TRBD1 or TRBD2 (5 bases each). CDR1 is SGDLS, CDR2 YYNGEE, per germline. V lost 0 bases to trimming and J lost 2 bases, with 12 bases between them. The CDR3 is 15 residues long.

V usage is TRBV19 and J usage is TRBJ2-2; the D gene is possibly TRBD2 (7 bases). Trimming removed 7 bases from V and 2 bases from J, with 17 bases in between. The CDR3 sequence is 16 residues long. Germline CDR1 LNHDA, CDR2 SQIVND (reference sequence). The CDR3: CASTLRGGPNTGELFF. CDR3 nucleotide sequence: TGTGCCAGTACCCTCCGCGGGGGCCCTAACACCGGGGAGCTGTTTTTT.

This clone was seen a single time. The genes are TRBV5-1 and TRBJ2-1, with 10 nucleotides matching TRBD1. Germline V lookup: CDR1 SGHRS, CDR2 YFSETQ. The V gene end was trimmed by 4 bases and the J gene end by 0 bases; junction bases not matched to a gene: 4. This CDR3 is 16 amino acids long. The CDR3 DNA reads TGCGCCAGCAGCCTCAGGACAGGGGGCTCCTACAATGAGCAGTTCTTC. Translating gives CASSLRTGGSYNEQFF.

Here the CDR3 DNA reads TGTGCCAGCAGCCAACGGCAGGGCCCTTGGCAGCCCCAGCATTTT. The encoded protein is CASSQRQGPWQPQHF. The chain combines TRBV28 with TRBJ1-5; possible D gene TRBD1, 5 bases. CDR1 is MDHEN and CDR2 is SYDVKM in the germline V gene. The CDR3 has 15 amino acids. V was shortened by 6 bases and J by 7 bases, with 19 bases between the two germline ends.

The chain links TRBV4-1 to TRBJ1-4, with a tentative D call TRBD1 (6 bases). This CDR3 has 13 amino acids. Trimming pared 6 bases from V and 5 bases from J, leaving 10 bases between. Germline V gene lookup returns CDR1 MGHRA and CDR2 YSYEKL. Here the CDR3 reads CASRGGANEKLFF. For the CDR3, the DNA is TGCGCCAGCAGAGGGGGGGCGAATGAAAAACTGTTTTTT.

The genes are TRBV30 and TRBJ2-7; 7 bases agree with TRBD2. The length of the CDR3 is 14 residues. The V gene's germline CDR1 is GTSNPN and CDR2 SVGIG (reference sequence). The junction had 11 bases not matched to a gene; V was cut back by 0 bases and J by 9 bases. The CDR3 nucleotides are TGTGCCTGGAGTGTCACGGGGGGTACAACGGGGCAGTACTTC. It translates to CAWSVTGGTTGQYF.

The chain recombines TRBV2 with TRBJ2-3; D ambiguous. CDR3 length equals 11 residues. V lost 5 bases, J lost 14 bases, and 14 bases lay in between. Germline V lookup: CDR1 SNHLY, CDR2 FYNNEI. The CDR3 here is CASSLLPRPYF. CDR3 DNA: TGTGCCAGCAGTCTTTTGCCCCGTCCGTATTTT. Combining the CDR3 with reference TRBV2 and TRBJ2-3 gives the whole variable domain EPEVTQTPSHQVTQMGQEVILRCVPISNHLYFYWYRQILGQKVEFLVSFYNNEISEKSEIFDDQFSVERPDGSNFTLKIRSTKLEDSAMYFCASSLLPRPYFGPGTRLTVL.

This chain joins TRBV5-8 and TRBJ1-3; D is uncertain. The length of the CDR3 is 13 residues. Germline V gives CDR1 SGHTS, CDR2 YDEGEE. V was trimmed by 5 bases and J by 1 base, leaving 7 bases between them. The CDR3 region is CASRRLSGNTIYF. CDR3 DNA sequence: TGTGCCAGCAGGAGACTATCTGGAAACACCATATATTTT.

This clone was found a few times. J is TRBJ1-2 and V is TRBV4-1; D unclear. Between the trimmed V and J ends, which lost 2 bases and 3 bases, there was a span of 4 bases. The CDR3 is 12 residues long. Looked up from germline, CDR1 is MGHRA and CDR2 is YSYEKL. The CDR3 protein is CASSQRDYGYTF. The CDR3 coding sequence is TGCGCCAGCAGCCAACGGGACTATGGCTACACCTTC.

V and J are TRBV5-4 and TRBJ1-2; a possible D gene is TRBD1 (6 bases). CDR3 length: 14 amino acids. V lost 10 bases and J 2 bases, leaving 18 bases between the germline ends. The germline V gene encodes CDR1 SGHNT and CDR2 YYREEE (reference sequence). The CDR3: CAVSTIQGNYGYTF. In DNA form, the CDR3 reads TGTGCCGTATCGACCATCCAGGGGAACTATGGCTACACCTTC.

The V gene is TRBV30, the J gene TRBJ2-5; D tentatively fits TRBD1 or TRBD2 (6 bases each). V lost 5 bases to trimming and J lost 5 bases, with 18 bases between them. This CDR3 is 14 amino acids long. Germline V CDR1 and CDR2: GTSNPN, SVGIG (reference sequence). The CDR3 spells CAWLPGGSGETQYF. CDR3 coding DNA: TGTGCCTGGCTCCCCGGGGGCTCGGGGGAGACCCAGTACTTC.

This clone turned up a few times. The chain carries TRBV7-9 and TRBJ1-2; weak D call: TRBD1 (6 bases). Trimming took 4 bases from V and 3 from J, leaving 9 bases between them. The V gene's germline CDR1 is SEHNR and CDR2 FQNEAQ (reference sequence). CDR3 length: 13 residues. CDR3 region: CASSSGVDYGYTF. CDR3 in DNA: TGTGCCAGCAGCTCAGGGGTCGACTATGGCTACACCTTC.

The J gene is TRBJ2-3, the V gene TRBV13; TRBD2 is a possible D gene (5 bases). The CDR3 is 15 amino acids. Germline loops: CDR1 PRHDT, CDR2 FYEKMQ (reference sequence). Trimming removed 1 base from V and 1 base from J, with 9 bases in between. The DNA for the CDR3 is TGTGCCAGCAGCTTAGTTGGTAGCGGCACAGATACGCAGTATTTT. This gives the protein CASSLVGSGTDTQYF.